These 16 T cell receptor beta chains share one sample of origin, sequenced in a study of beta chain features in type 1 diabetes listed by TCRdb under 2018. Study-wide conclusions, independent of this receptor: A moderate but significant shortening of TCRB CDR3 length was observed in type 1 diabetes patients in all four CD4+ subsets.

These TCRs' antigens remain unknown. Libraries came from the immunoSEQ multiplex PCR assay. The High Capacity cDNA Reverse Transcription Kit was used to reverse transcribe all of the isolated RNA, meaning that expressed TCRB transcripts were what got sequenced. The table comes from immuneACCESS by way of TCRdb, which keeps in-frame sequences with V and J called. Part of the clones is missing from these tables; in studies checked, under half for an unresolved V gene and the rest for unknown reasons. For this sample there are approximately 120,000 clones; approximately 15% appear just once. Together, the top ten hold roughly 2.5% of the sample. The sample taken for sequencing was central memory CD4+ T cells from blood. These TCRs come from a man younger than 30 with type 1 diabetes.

The CDR3 bases are TGTGCCAGCAGCTTAAACCCAGCGGCTAACTACGAGCAGTACTTC. This translates into CASSLNPAANYEQYF. The V call is TRBV7-2, the J call TRBJ2-7, with D possibly matching TRBD2 (5 bases). CDR3 length: 15 residues. V shed 2 bases and J shed 3 bases, with 14 bases lying between them. Germline CDR1 SGHTA, CDR2 FQGNSA.

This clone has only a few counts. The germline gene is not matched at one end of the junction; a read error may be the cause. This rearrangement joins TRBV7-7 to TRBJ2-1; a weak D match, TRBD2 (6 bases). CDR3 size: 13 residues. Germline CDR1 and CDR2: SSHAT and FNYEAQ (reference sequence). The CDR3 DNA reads TGTGCTAGCAGCTTAGCGGCCGCAGATGAGCAGTTCTTC. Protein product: CASSLAAADEQFF.

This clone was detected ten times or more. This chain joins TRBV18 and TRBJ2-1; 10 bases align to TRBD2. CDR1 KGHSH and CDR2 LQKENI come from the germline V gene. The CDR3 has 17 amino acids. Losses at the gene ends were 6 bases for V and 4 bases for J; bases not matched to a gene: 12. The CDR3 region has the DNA TGTGCCAGCTCCCCTAGGCGACTAGCGGGCGGTTACAATGAGCAGTTCTTC. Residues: CASSPRRLAGGYNEQFF.

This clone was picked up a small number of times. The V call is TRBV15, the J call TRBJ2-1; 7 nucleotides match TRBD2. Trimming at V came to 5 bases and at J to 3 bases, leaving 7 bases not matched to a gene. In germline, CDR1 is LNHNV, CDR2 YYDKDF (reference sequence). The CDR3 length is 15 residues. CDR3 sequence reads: CATSWWASGYNEQFF. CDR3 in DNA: TGTGCCACCAGCTGGTGGGCTAGCGGCTACAATGAGCAGTTCTTC.

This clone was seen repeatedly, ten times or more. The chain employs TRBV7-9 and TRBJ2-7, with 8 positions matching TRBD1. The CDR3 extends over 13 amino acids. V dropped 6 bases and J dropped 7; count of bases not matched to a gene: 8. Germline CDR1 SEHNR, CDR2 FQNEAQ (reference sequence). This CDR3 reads CASRRQGTGEQYF. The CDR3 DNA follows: TGTGCCAGCAGGCGACAGGGGACGGGGGAGCAGTACTTC.

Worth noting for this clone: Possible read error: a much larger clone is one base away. The CDR3 sequence: CASSLVASGNTIYF. The CDR3 nucleotides read TGTGCCAGCAGCTTAGTGGCCTCTGGAAACACCATATATTTT. V usage is TRBV11-1 and J usage is TRBJ1-3; D is undetermined. The CDR3 sequence is 14 residues long. V was trimmed by 1 base and J by 0 bases, leaving 4 bases between them. CDR1 and CDR2 (germline): SGHAT, FQDESV (reference sequence). The whole variable domain, remainder taken from reference TRBV11-1 and TRBJ1-3, is EAEVAQSPRYKITEKSQAVAFWCDPISGHATLYWYRQILGQGPELLVQFQDESVVDDSQLPKDRFSAERLKGVDSTLKIQPAELGDSAMYLCASSLVASGNTIYFGEGSWLTVV.

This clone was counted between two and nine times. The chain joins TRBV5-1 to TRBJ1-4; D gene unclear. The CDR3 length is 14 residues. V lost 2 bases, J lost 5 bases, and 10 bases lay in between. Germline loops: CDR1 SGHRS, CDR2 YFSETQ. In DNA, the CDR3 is TGCGCCAGCAGCTTCGCACAGCCGAATGAAAAACTGTTTTTT. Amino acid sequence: CASSFAQPNEKLFF.

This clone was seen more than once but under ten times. This CDR3 is CASSTDTPGLASFSYEQYF. The CDR3 bases are TGTGCCAGCAGCACCGATACCCCCGGACTAGCCTCCTTCTCCTACGAGCAGTACTTC. The rearrangement links TRBV28 to TRBJ2-7; TRBD2 aligns across 8 bases. The CDR3 consists of 19 residues. Per germline, CDR1 MDHEN and CDR2 SYDVKM. Trimming removed 6 bases from V and 0 bases from J; junction bases left unmatched: 19.

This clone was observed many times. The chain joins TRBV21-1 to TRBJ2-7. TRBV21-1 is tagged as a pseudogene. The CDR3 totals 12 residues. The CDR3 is CASSPLEREQYF. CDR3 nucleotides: TGTGCCAGCAGCCCCCTGGAACGCGAGCAGTACTTC.

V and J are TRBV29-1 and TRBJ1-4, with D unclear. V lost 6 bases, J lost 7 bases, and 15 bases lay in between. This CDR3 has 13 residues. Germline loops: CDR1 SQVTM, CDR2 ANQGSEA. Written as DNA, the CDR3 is TGCAGCGTCCAGACAACCTTTAGTGAAAAACTGTTTTTT. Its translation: CSVQTTFSEKLFF.

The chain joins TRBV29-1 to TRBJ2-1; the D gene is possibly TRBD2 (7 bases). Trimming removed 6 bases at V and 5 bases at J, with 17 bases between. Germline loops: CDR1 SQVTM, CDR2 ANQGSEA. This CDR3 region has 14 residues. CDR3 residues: CSVPGMRGHNEQFF. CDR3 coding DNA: TGCAGCGTCCCAGGGATGCGGGGGCACAATGAGCAGTTCTTC.

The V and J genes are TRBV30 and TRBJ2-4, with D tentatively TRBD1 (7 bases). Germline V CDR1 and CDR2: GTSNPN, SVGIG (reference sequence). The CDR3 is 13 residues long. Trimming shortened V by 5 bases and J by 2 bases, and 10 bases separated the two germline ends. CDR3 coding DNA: TGTGCCTGGTCAGGGGGGACCAAAAACATTCAGTACTTC. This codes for CAWSGGTKNIQYF.

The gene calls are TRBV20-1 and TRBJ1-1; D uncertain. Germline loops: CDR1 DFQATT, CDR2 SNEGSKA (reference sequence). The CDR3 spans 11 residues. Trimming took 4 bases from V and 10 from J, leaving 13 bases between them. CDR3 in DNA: TGCAGTGCTACTCGCTTCCTAGGAGCTTTCTTT. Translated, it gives CSATRFLGAFF.

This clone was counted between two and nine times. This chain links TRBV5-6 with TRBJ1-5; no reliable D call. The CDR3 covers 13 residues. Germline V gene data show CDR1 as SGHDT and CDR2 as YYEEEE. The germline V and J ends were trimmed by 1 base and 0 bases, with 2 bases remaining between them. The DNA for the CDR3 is TGTGCCAGCAGCTTGAGTAGCAATCAGCCCCAGCATTTT. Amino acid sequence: CASSLSSNQPQHF.

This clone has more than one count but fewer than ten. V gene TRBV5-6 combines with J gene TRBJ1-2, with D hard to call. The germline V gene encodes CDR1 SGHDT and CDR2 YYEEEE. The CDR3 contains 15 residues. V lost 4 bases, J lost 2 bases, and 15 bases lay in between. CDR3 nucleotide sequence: TGTGCCAGCAGCCTACGGACCGCGCTGAACTATGGCTACACCTTC. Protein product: CASSLRTALNYGYTF. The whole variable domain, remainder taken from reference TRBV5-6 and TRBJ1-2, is DAGVTQSPTHLIKTRGQQVTLRCSPKSGHDTVSWYQQALGQGPQFIFQYYEEEERQRGNFPDRFSGHQFPNYSSELNVNALLLGDSALYLCASSLRTALNYGYTFGSGTRLTVV.

The CDR3 reads CSVTDRGVYGYTF. The CDR3 nucleotides are TGCAGCGTAACGGACAGGGGGGTCTATGGCTACACCTTC. The chain carries TRBV29-1 and TRBJ1-2, with TRBD1 matching 10 bases. Losses at the gene ends were 6 bases for V and 4 bases for J; bases not matched to a gene: 5. CDR1 is SQVTM, CDR2 ANQGSEA, per germline. This CDR3 is 13 amino acids long.